The text below deals with one T cell receptor beta chain. What it binds is not known. The 5'RACE method, run with constant-segment primers, produced TCR alpha and TCR beta cDNA libraries (carrying sample barcodes and UMIs). TCRdb reanalysed the 5' RACE reads using MiXCR and keeps one entry per CDR3 protein. Among hundreds of thousands of distinct CDR3 sequences listed, about 20% were seen once. These data are taken from a study of T-cell memory formation after mild COVID-19. Across the study: Largely, TCR clusters stayed within a single donor.

Study findings and constraints: Those CD4+ clones that contracted were mainly in CM and EM (CD8+ ones in EMRA).

The CDR3 covers 13 residues. J was trimmed by 8 bases and V by 5 bases; bases with no gene match: 8. Germline V gene sequence: CDR1 DFQATT, CDR2 SNEGSKA (reference sequence). This sequence joins TRBV20-1 and TRBJ2-1; TRBD2 aligns across 8 bases. Specimen: PBMCs or a T cell subset sorted from them (not recorded which). The sequence was collected from an adult woman who had mild COVID-19 (a few samples of this study predate the infection). Cell type and time point are not known. The CDR3 loop reads CSASGTSNDEQFF. CDR3 bases: TGCAGTGCTTCCGGGACTAGTAATGATGAGCAGTTCTTC.